The 26 T cell receptor beta chains in this list originate from one sample, sequenced in a study of blood T cell repertoires in COVID-19. Sequenced by immunoSEQ multiplex PCR; TCRdb stores in-frame clones only, minus some. The sample lists some 200,000 clones; about 84% were seen once. The material sequenced was PBMCs or T cells enriched from blood (not recorded which). These receptors all stem from a middle-aged woman with acute COVID-19.

The J gene is TRBJ1-3, the V gene TRBV7-2, with D perhaps matching TRBD1 (5 bases). The V gene lost 1 base and the J gene lost 0 bases, with 13 bases spanning the gap. The CDR3 consists of 17 residues. Germline V CDR1 and CDR2: SGHTA, FQGNSA. CDR3 sequence (DNA): TGTGCCAGCAGCTTAGATCTGGGGCGCTTCTCTGGAAACACCATATATTTT. Protein sequence: CASSLDLGRFSGNTIYF.

The chain has TRBV7-9 and TRBJ2-5, with 16 bases fitting TRBD2. Losses at the gene ends were 2 bases for V and 1 base for J; bases not matched to a gene: 4. The CDR3 covers 18 residues. CDR1 and CDR2 (germline): SEHNR, FQNEAQ (reference sequence). In DNA, the CDR3 is TGTGCCAGCAGCTTACGTGGGACTAGCGGGAGGGCCCAAGAGACCCAGTACTTC. It encodes CASSLRGTSGRAQETQYF. The complete variable domain, with remaining parts taken from reference TRBV7-9 and TRBJ2-5, reads DTGVSQNPRHKITKRGQNVTFRCDPISEHNRLYWYRQTLGQGPEFLTYFQNEAQLEKSRLLSDRFSAERPKGSFSTLEIQRTEQGDSAMYLCASSLRGTSGRAQETQYFGPGTRLLVL.

The chain has TRBV6-6 and TRBJ2-3, with D uncertain. Trimming left V 6 bases short and J 6 bases short, with 13 bases between. This CDR3 has 13 amino acids. CDR1 and CDR2 from the germline V gene are MNHNY and SVGAGI (reference sequence). CDR3 nucleotide sequence: TGTGCCAGCAGCAGTTACTCGAGGGATACGCAGTATTTT. Encoded protein: CASSSYSRDTQYF.

Concerning this clone: At the DNA level, this CDR3 is encoded by other sequences in the same sample as well. The chain has TRBV28 and TRBJ1-2; TRBD1 matches at 7 bases. The CDR3 length is 13 residues. J gave up 4 bases and V 5 bases, and 4 bases lay outside the gene matches. Germline values: CDR1 MDHEN, CDR2 SYDVKM. CDR3 sequence: CASSTGTAYGYTF. The CDR3 nucleotides are TGTGCCAGCAGTACGGGGACAGCCTATGGCTACACCTTC.

The table lists this clone with a few counts. The V and J genes are TRBV6-5 and TRBJ1-1; D is possibly TRBD1 (6 bases). Germline CDR1 reads MNHEY; CDR2 reads SVGAGI. The CDR3 has 14 amino acids. Trimming left V 6 bases short and J 1 base short, with 12 bases between. In DNA form, the CDR3 reads TGTGCCAGCAGACGTGGACAGTCGAACACTGAAGCTTTCTTT. Translated: CASRRGQSNTEAFF.

The J gene is TRBJ1-1, the V gene TRBV10-3; possibly TRBD1 for D (6 bases). Trimming took 8 bases from V and 0 from J, leaving 13 bases between them. CDR3 length equals 14 residues. Germline assignment: CDR1 ENHRY and CDR2 SYGVKD. CDR3 DNA sequence: TGTGCCATCTCACAGGGTGGGATGAACACTGAAGCTTTCTTT. Encoded protein: CAISQGGMNTEAFF.

The chain combines TRBV18 with TRBJ2-7, with D possibly matching TRBD1 (5 bases). CDR3 length: 14 residues. Per germline, CDR1 KGHSH and CDR2 LQKENI. The V and J ends lost 6 bases and 2 bases respectively, with 14 bases between them. In DNA, the CDR3 is TGTGCCAGCTCCCAGGACATTTTAACCTACGAGCAGTACTTC. As protein: CASSQDILTYEQYF.

The rearrangement links TRBV11-3 to TRBJ2-3, with 7 bases aligning to TRBD2. CDR3 length: 15 amino acids. After removal of 1 base from V and 3 bases from J, the junction contained 4 bases not matched to a gene. The germline CDR1 and CDR2 sequences are SGHNT and YENEEA. The CDR3 DNA is TGTGCCAGCAGCTTAGGGAGCGGGGAGACAGATACGCAGTATTTT. This translates into CASSLGSGETDTQYF.

CDR3 sequence reads: CASSPLSGNTIYF. For the CDR3, the DNA is TGTGCCAGCAGTCCCCTTTCTGGAAACACCATATATTTT. The rearrangement joins TRBV6-6 to TRBJ1-3; D unclear. The germline CDR1 and CDR2 sequences are MNHNY and SVGAGI (reference sequence). V gave up 5 bases and J gave up 1 base, with 6 bases separating them. This CDR3 is built from 13 residues.

The V and J genes are TRBV7-2 and TRBJ2-1, with TRBD2 matching 7 bases. Trimming removed 5 bases from V and 6 bases from J; junction bases left unmatched: 13. CDR3 length: 16 amino acids. Germline CDR1 and CDR2: SGHTA and FQGNSA. CDR3 residues: CASSLKQGASGNEQFF. CDR3 coding DNA: TGTGCCAGCAGCCTAAAACAAGGAGCTAGCGGCAATGAGCAGTTCTTC.

This chain uses TRBV7-9 with TRBJ1-6; 8 nucleotides align to TRBD1. V shed 7 bases and J 9 bases; nucleotides not matched to a gene: 5. The germline CDR1 and CDR2 sequences are SEHNR and FQNEAQ (reference sequence). The CDR3 covers 13 residues. The CDR3 sequence is CASNTGGRSPLHF. CDR3 nucleotides: TGTGCCAGCAACACAGGGGGGCGTTCACCCCTCCACTTT.

The J gene is TRBJ2-2, the V gene TRBV7-2, with 7 bases identical to TRBD1. V lost 3 bases, J lost 4 bases, and 5 bases stayed unmatched. The V gene's germline CDR1 is SGHTA and CDR2 FQGNSA. CDR3 length: 15 residues. The CDR3 bases are TGTGCCAGCAGCTTTCGACAGGGCGGCACCGGGGAGCTGTTTTTT. Translated, it gives CASSFRQGGTGELFF.

The V gene is TRBV6-6, the J gene TRBJ1-2; TRBD1 aligns across 8 bases. V lost 2 bases and J lost 3; bases outside the gene matches: 2. CDR3 length: 14 residues. Per germline, CDR1 MNHNY and CDR2 SVGAGI (reference sequence). This CDR3 reads CASSYRGQDYGYTF. The CDR3 DNA sequence: TGTGCCAGCAGTTACCGGGGACAGGACTATGGCTACACCTTC.

This chain uses TRBV4-1 with TRBJ2-2, with D perhaps TRBD2 (6 bases). V was trimmed by 6 bases and J by 1 base, leaving 9 bases between them. CDR1 is MGHRA and CDR2 is YSYEKL in the germline V gene. This CDR3 has 14 residues. CDR3 DNA sequence: TGCGCCAGCAGTGACGGGGGGAACACCGGGGAGCTGTTTTTT. Its protein is CASSDGGNTGELFF.

The J gene is TRBJ2-1, the V gene TRBV30; TRBD2 agrees at 11 bases. This CDR3 has 16 residues. CDR1 and CDR2 from the germline V gene are GTSNPN and SVGIG (reference sequence). After removal of 3 bases from V and 8 bases from J, the junction contained 12 bases not matched to a gene. The CDR3 is CAWSTPGLAELHEQFF. CDR3 in DNA: TGTGCCTGGAGCACTCCGGGACTAGCGGAATTACATGAGCAGTTCTTC. Full variable domain (remainder filled in from reference TRBV30 and TRBJ2-1): SQTIHQWPATLVQPVGSPLSLECTVEGTSNPNLYWYRQAAGRGLQLLFYSVGIGQISSEVPQNLSASRPQDRQFILSSKKLLLSDSGFYLCAWSTPGLAELHEQFFGPGTRLTVL.

The chain combines TRBV28 with TRBJ2-7; 8 bases align to TRBD2. The junction had 5 bases not matched to a gene; V was cut back by 3 bases and J by 1 base. The CDR3 length is 15 residues. Germline V gene sequence: CDR1 MDHEN, CDR2 SYDVKM. This CDR3 reads CASSLIGGDSYEQYF. The CDR3 coding sequence is TGTGCCAGCAGTTTGATCGGGGGGGATTCCTACGAGCAGTACTTC.

This rearrangement joins TRBV6-5 to TRBJ2-7; 7 bases agree with TRBD1. The CDR3 has 13 amino acids. Germline V gene lookup returns CDR1 MNHEY and CDR2 SVGAGI. V shed 5 bases, J shed 6 bases, and the junction held 7 bases outside the gene matches. The CDR3 sequence is CASSRGQASEQYF. CDR3 coding DNA: TGTGCCAGCAGTCGCGGACAGGCAAGCGAGCAGTACTTC.

This clone was detected only once. The chain has TRBV7-8 and TRBJ1-2; D ambiguous. With 1 base removed from V and 8 bases from J, the gap between germline ends came to 11 bases. Per the germline V gene, CDR1 is SGHVS and CDR2 is FQNEAQ. The CDR3 is 13 amino acids. The CDR3 loop reads CASSLGLRQGYTF. The CDR3, as DNA: TGTGCCAGCAGCTTAGGACTTAGGCAGGGCTACACCTTC.

This clone showed up just a few times. V usage is TRBV9 and J usage is TRBJ2-7, with D maybe TRBD2 (6 bases). The V gene lost 2 bases and the J gene lost 6 bases, with 12 bases spanning the gap. The germline gives CDR1 SGDLS, CDR2 YYNGEE. The CDR3 contains 13 residues. CDR3 loop: CASSVLLASEQYF. The DNA of the CDR3 is TGTGCCAGCAGCGTTCTCCTAGCGAGCGAGCAGTACTTC.

The chain is built from TRBV6-2 or TRBV6-3 and TRBJ2-1, with 15 bases fitting TRBD2. Unmatched junction bases numbered 4, after V lost 4 bases and J lost 9 bases. Germline loops: CDR1 MNHEY, CDR2 SVGEGT. The CDR3 runs to 15 residues. CDR3 sequence (DNA): TGTGCCAGCAGTTCCGGACTAGCGGGAGGGGTTGAGCAGTTCTTC. Translating gives CASSSGLAGGVEQFF.

This chain links TRBV27 with TRBJ1-2, with TRBD1 identical over 7 bases. This CDR3 contains 13 residues. Trimming removed 2 bases from V and 4 bases from J; junction bases left unmatched: 1. CDR1 is MNHEY and CDR2 is SMNVEV in the germline V gene (reference sequence). CDR3 bases: TGTGCCAGCAGTTTAGGACAGGCCTATGGCTACACCTTC. Its translation: CASSLGQAYGYTF.

This clone has a handful of counts. The rearrangement uses TRBV7-3 and TRBJ2-1; 9 bases are shared with TRBD2. The CDR3 runs to 18 residues. After removal of 4 bases from V and 8 bases from J, the junction contained 18 bases not matched to a gene. Germline-derived CDR1 and CDR2 are SGHTA and FQGTGA. CDR3 region: CASSSPVGAGGHGDEQFF. DNA for the CDR3: TGTGCCAGCAGCTCCCCCGTGGGTGCGGGAGGGCATGGAGATGAGCAGTTCTTC.

The J gene is TRBJ2-6, the V gene TRBV5-1, with 12 bases aligning to TRBD1. After removal of 3 bases from V and 2 bases from J, the junction contained 3 bases not matched to a gene. Looked up from germline, CDR1 is SGHRS and CDR2 is YFSETQ. There are 17 residues in the CDR3. Here the CDR3 DNA reads TGCGCCAGCAGCTCCCGGGACAGGGGGCCTGGGGCCAACGTCCTGACTTTC. Its translation: CASSSRDRGPGANVLTF.

The rearrangement uses TRBV28 and TRBJ2-3; 7 positions agree with TRBD1. CDR3 size: 16 residues. V dropped 2 bases and J dropped 4; count of bases not matched to a gene: 9. Looked up from germline, CDR1 is MDHEN and CDR2 is SYDVKM. CDR3 sequence: CASSLGYRGSADTQYF. For the CDR3, the DNA is TGTGCCAGCAGTTTAGGATACAGGGGATCTGCAGATACGCAGTATTTT.

About this clone itself: A read error may be the cause here, since a much bigger clone is one base away. The V gene is TRBV9, the J gene TRBJ1-2, with 7 positions matching TRBD1. The CDR3 runs 15 residues. Germline V gene data show CDR1 as SGDLS and CDR2 as YYNGEE. The trim removed 2 bases at V and 0 bases at J, leaving 4 bases unmatched. The chain's CDR3 is CASSVGTATNYGYTF. In nucleotides, the CDR3 is TGTGCCAGCAGCGTCGGGACAGCCACTAACTATGGCTACACCTTC.

The CDR3 sequence is CASSFATGGGETQYF. CDR3 nucleotides: TGTGCCAGCAGCTTCGCGACAGGGGGCGGGGAGACCCAGTACTTC. This chain links TRBV7-2 with TRBJ2-5; 10 bases are shared with TRBD1. CDR3 size: 15 residues. From germline, CDR1 is SGHTA and CDR2 FQGNSA. The junction had 6 bases not matched to a gene; V was cut back by 3 bases and J by 5 bases.